Presented here are 11 T cell receptor beta chains from one specimen sequenced in a study of T-cell reconstitution after alpha-beta-depleted transplantation in children. Unique molecular identifiers were used in preparing the TCRbeta library. TCRdb used MiXCR to reprocess the PCR reads, holding one entry per CDR3 protein. The table includes about 230,000 distinct CDR3 sequences, 11% detected once. Sequencing used PBMCs, obtained before TCRalphabeta/CD19-depleted stem cell transplant. Receptors originate from a child less than two years old with acute myeloid leukemia, due to receive a stem cell transplant.

The rearrangement uses TRBV11-2 and TRBJ2-1, with 13 bases aligning to TRBD2. The V gene end was trimmed by 5 bases and the J gene end by 4 bases; junction bases not matched to a gene: 5. The CDR3 is 16 amino acids. The V gene's germline CDR1 is SGHAT and CDR2 FQNNGV. The CDR3 nucleotides are TGTGCCAGCAGCGCCCTACTAGCGGGAGGGTACAATGAGCAGTTCTTC. It specifies CASSALLAGGYNEQFF.

As for this clonotype: This may be a read error, as it is one base from a much larger clone. V and J are TRBV10-3 and TRBJ2-1; 12 bases agree with TRBD2. Germline V gene data show CDR1 as ENHRY and CDR2 as SYGVKD. The CDR3 consists of 13 residues. The CDR3 region has the DNA TGTGCCATCGGGACTAGCGGGTCGGTAGGGCAGTCCTTC. Its protein product is CAIGTSGSVGQSF.

The J gene is TRBJ1-5, the V gene TRBV28; D unclear. Per germline, CDR1 MDHEN and CDR2 SYDVKM. The CDR3 totals 15 residues. With 1 base removed from V and 2 bases from J, the gap between germline ends came to 9 bases. CDR3 protein: CASSLYYQGNQPQHF. As DNA, the CDR3 is TGTGCCAGCAGTTTATACTACCAGGGCAATCAGCCCCAGCATTTT.

This clonotype was seen many times. This chain connects TRBV24-1 to TRBJ2-1, with TRBD2 matching over 13 bases. The junction had 6 bases not matched to a gene; V was cut back by 6 bases and J by 8 bases. Germline CDR1 KGHDR, CDR2 SFDVKD. CDR3 length: 15 amino acids. This CDR3 reads CATSPGTSGIDEQFF. The CDR3 DNA reads TGTGCCACCAGTCCCGGGACTAGCGGGATAGATGAGCAGTTCTTC.

In its sample, this clonotype was seen many times. The rearrangement joins TRBV20-1 to TRBJ2-7; TRBD2 matches at 13 bases. Germline lookup yields CDR1 DFQATT and CDR2 SNEGSKA (reference sequence). The CDR3 spans 15 residues. V dropped 3 bases and J dropped 6; count of bases not matched to a gene: 8. The CDR3, as DNA: TGCAGTGCTAGGAGACCCGGGACTAGCGGGGCCGAGCAGTACTTC. This sequence encodes CSARRPGTSGAEQYF.

This clonotype was recorded many times. This chain links TRBV7-2 with TRBJ2-2; perhaps TRBD2 as D (6 bases). CDR1 and CDR2 from the germline V gene are SGHTA and FQGNSA. V was cut by 5 bases and J by 5 bases, with 15 bases left in between. The CDR3 extends over 15 amino acids. CDR3 nucleotides: TGTGCCAGCAGCCCGCACGGGAGTGGGACCGGGGAGCTGTTTTTT. The encoded protein is CASSPHGSGTGELFF.

The table lists this clonotype with many counts. This CDR3 reads CASSQGGTNQPQHF. In DNA, the CDR3 is TGTGCCAGCAGCCAAGGGGGAACCAATCAGCCCCAGCATTTT. The V and J genes are TRBV14 and TRBJ1-5; D remains ambiguous. CDR1 SGHDN and CDR2 FVKESK come from the germline V gene. The CDR3 runs to 14 residues. Trimming shortened V by 1 base and J by 3 bases, and 7 bases separated the two germline ends.

This clonotype appeared many times. V gene TRBV3-1 combines with J gene TRBJ2-3; no reliable D call. Germline values: CDR1 LGHDT, CDR2 YNNKEL (reference sequence). Trimming removed 4 bases from V and 6 bases from J, with 11 bases in between. CDR3 length: 13 residues. The DNA for the CDR3 is TGTGCCAGCAGCCCGACTCGGGCTGATACGCAGTATTTT. Its translation: CASSPTRADTQYF.

This clonotype has ten or more counts. This chain links TRBV20-1 with TRBJ2-5, with unresolved D. V lost 4 bases to trimming and J lost 1 base, with 10 bases between them. This CDR3 region has 13 residues. From germline, CDR1 is DFQATT and CDR2 SNEGSKA (reference sequence). CDR3 nucleotide sequence: TGCAGTGCTACAAGGACGTCCCAAGAGACCCAGTACTTC. It yields the protein CSATRTSQETQYF.

Ten or more counts support this clonotype. The chain joins TRBV4-2 to TRBJ2-2; D is undetermined. The CDR3 has 16 residues. Looked up from germline, CDR1 is LGHNA and CDR2 is YNFKEQ. Trimming pared 1 base from V and 2 bases from J, leaving 11 bases between. As DNA, the CDR3 is TGTGCCAGCAGCCAAGCCCCCGGCCAAAACACCGGGGAGCTGTTTTTT. Translating it yields CASSQAPGQNTGELFF.

This rearrangement joins TRBV11-3 to TRBJ2-5; no reliable D call. The germline gives CDR1 SGHNT, CDR2 YENEEA. CDR3 length: 13 amino acids. Trimming took 1 base from V and 4 from J, leaving 7 bases between them. This chain's CDR3 is CASSLVPGETQYF. In DNA form, the CDR3 reads TGTGCCAGCAGCTTAGTCCCCGGAGAGACCCAGTACTTC.